This T cell receptor (beta chain) was recorded in a study of human T cells and chemical hapten exposure (dated by TCRdb to 2020 to 2023). With regard to the full study: For sensitization, 2% DPC in acetone was applied to a roughly 2 cm by roughly 2 cm area of upper inner arm skin. The libraries were sequenced as a pool, and the TCR yield per sample differed mostly because of small variations in library volumes within the pool. Patch testing on the upper back used Finn chambers containing 0.01% DPC, with scoring done after 6 days according to International Contact Dermatitis Research Group standards. In alopecia patients, the study followed how the peripheral blood TCR repertoire changed in vivo over primary and secondary sensitization to diphenylcyclopropenone (DPC), a hapten. Throughout the approximately 25-week study period, patients were also given weekly therapeutic DPC doses on the scalp. Blood samples were taken from patients before sensitization (week 0) and then at 2, 6 and about 24 weeks after DPC sensitization. For TCR sequencing, blood came from 25 to 30 alopecia patients at anywhere from one to four time points (pre-sensitization, 2, 6 and 24 weeks). The patient cohort, mostly female, included alopecia areata with under or over 50% scalp involvement, alopecia totalis and alopecia universalis. Results the study describes overall, beyond this receptor: After repeated subsampling, the strength of the expansion versus patch-test correlation and the threshold at which it became significant changed. Because every patient had alopecia, a presumed autoimmune disease, the patients' immune response might differ from that of healthy individuals. Expanded TCRs formed significantly more large CDR3 similarity clusters than pre-sensitization or healthy control sets, consistent with antigen-driven responses. No change with DPC sensitization was found in the number of TCRs above 1 in 1000 frequency, and no evidence of global repertoire structure alterations was found. Patch test score was positively correlated with the number of PT1 expanded TCRs, with significance at thresholds 8, 16 and 32 but not at 4.

The time point label, read with the paper, signifies: patch test 2, 6 weeks after DPC sensitization. In the paper's terms, the treatment or condition label means: therapeutic diphenylcyclopropenone sensitization with weekly scalp DPC. Blood at each patch-test visit was drawn before the patch test was applied. Patients were considered eligible if aged 18 to 70, diagnosed with alopecia and deemed suitable for DPC therapy, and patients were excluded if pregnant. Total RNA was extracted from unfractionated whole blood that had been collected in Tempus Blood RNA tubes. For CDR1 and CDR2, the germline V gene (reference sequence) lists GTSNPN and SVGIG. The CDR3 runs 16 amino acids, cysteine and phenylalanine included. Only the CDR3 part of the read is kept: 48 bases, read in frame from the first base. The germline V and J ends show losses of 0 bases and 7 bases respectively, and no gene match explains 11 bases of the junction.

Receptor amplification or capture employed RACE. For sequencing, a NextSeq 500 was employed. Library preparation attached unique molecular identifiers to individual cDNA molecules for quantitative, reproducible TCR counting. From each blood RNA sample, both TCR alpha and TCR beta chains were sequenced. As for how the authors treated the data: A median of about 100,000 TCRs per sample was observed, with a range of about 20,000 to 750,000. The Decombinator software suite was used to annotate V, J and CDR3 in the TCR reads. For the PS versus PT1 abundance plots, all samples were subsampled to the same number of TCRs (28,000). Expanded TCRs were defined as absent before sensitization and observed at least eight times at the 2-week time point. Through fastp at Q25 and MiXCR, TCRdb rebuilt clones from the public reads, retaining in-frame beta chains. A single entry per CDR3 protein holds the most common genes and DNA from its merged rows. These V and J calls derive from TCRdb rather than the authors' analysis. For this sample the table gives some 42,000 distinct CDR3 sequences, of which 8.9% were detected only once. The top ten clones comprise approximately 16% of the sample.

This clonotype has at least ten counts. What this receptor recognizes is not known. No clone much larger than this one lies a single base away; base qualities are absent. Sequencing used whole blood, obtained in connection with sensitization to the hapten diphenylcyclopropenone (DPC). The receptor comes from a woman in her 40s with alopecia areata. Some clones in this sample may be carry-over from other donors' samples. In this chain, TRBV30 is recombined with TRBJ2-3; the central 9 bases match TRBD2. The bases read TGTGCCTGGAGTGTAGCGGGGGGCGGTGGGAGATATACGCAGTATTTT. Translated, it gives CAWSVAGGGGRYTQYF.